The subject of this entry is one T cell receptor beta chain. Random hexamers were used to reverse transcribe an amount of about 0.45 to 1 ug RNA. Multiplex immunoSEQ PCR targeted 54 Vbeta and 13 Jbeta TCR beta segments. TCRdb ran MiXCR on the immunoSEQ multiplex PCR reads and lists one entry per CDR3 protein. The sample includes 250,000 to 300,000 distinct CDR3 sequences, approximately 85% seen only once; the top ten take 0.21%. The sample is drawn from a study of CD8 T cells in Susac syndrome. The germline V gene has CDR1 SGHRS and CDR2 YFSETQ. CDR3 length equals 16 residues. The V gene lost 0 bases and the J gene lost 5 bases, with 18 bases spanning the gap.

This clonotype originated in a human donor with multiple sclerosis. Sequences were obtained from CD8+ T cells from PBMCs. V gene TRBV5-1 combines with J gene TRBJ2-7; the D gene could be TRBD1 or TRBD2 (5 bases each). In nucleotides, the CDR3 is TGCGCCAGCAGCTTGGGGTGGGGGACCCTAAGCCACGAGCAGTACTTC. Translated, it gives CASSLGWGTLSHEQYF. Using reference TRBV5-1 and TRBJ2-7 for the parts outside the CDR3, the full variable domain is KAGVTQTPRYLIKTRGQQVTLSCSPISGHRSVSWYQQTPGQGLQFLFEYFSETQRNKGNFPGRFSGRQFSNSRSEMNVSTLELGDSALYLCASSLGWGTLSHEQYFGPGTRLTVT.